This T cell receptor beta chain is from a study of molecular identifiers for immune sequencing clone quantification. This CDR3 has 15 residues. As concerns this clonotype: The junction and the germline gene differ at one end; a read error may be behind it.

A single record per CDR3 protein comes from TCRdb applying MiXCR to the PCR reads. Of under 600,000 distinct CDR3 sequences listed, about a quarter are singletons. Sequencing used naive CD8+ T cells from blood, with Jurkat cell RNA spiked in. Specified subset: FACS-sorted CD8+CD4-CCR7+CD45RA+ naive T cells. The J gene is TRBJ2-7, the V gene TRBV5-3; D is possibly TRBD1 (6 bases). TRBV5-3 is given ORF status, its function remaining uncertain. The sequence derives from a human donor in good health. Some libraries in this study had Jurkat cell RNA spiked in. This CDR3 is CASSHQTDSSYELYF. CDR3 bases: TGTGCCAGCAGCCACCAGACGGACAGCTCCTACGAGCTGTACTTC.